The 21 T cell receptor beta chains below were found in one sample sequenced in a study of T-cell memory formation after mild COVID-19. From the 5' RACE reads, TCRdb called clonotypes with MiXCR, one entry per CDR3 protein. The table has about 470,000 distinct CDR3 sequences, nearly 25% seen once. Sequences were obtained from PBMCs or a T cell subset sorted from them (not recorded which). Source of these receptors: an adult woman who had mild COVID-19 (a few samples of this study predate the infection). Cell type and time point are not known.

This clonotype was counted a few times. The chain links TRBV6-5 to TRBJ2-2; TRBD2 matches 8 bases. The germline gives CDR1 MNHEY, CDR2 SVGAGI. After removal of 5 bases from V and 6 bases from J, the junction contained 5 bases not matched to a gene. The CDR3 is 14 amino acids. The CDR3 protein is CASSVAGIAGELFF. CDR3 DNA sequence: TGTGCCAGCAGTGTAGCGGGAATCGCCGGGGAGCTGTTTTTT.

This chain uses TRBV5-1 with TRBJ1-5; 10 positions match TRBD1. This CDR3 region has 16 residues. CDR1 SGHRS and CDR2 YFSETQ come from the germline V gene. V was clipped by 4 bases and J by 2 bases; unmatched bases: 6. The CDR3 here is CASSPGTGDGNQPQHF. The CDR3 DNA sequence: TGCGCCAGCAGCCCAGGGACAGGGGACGGCAATCAGCCCCAGCATTTT.

Here the CDR3 reads CSVGPRGSTDTQYF. The CDR3 coding sequence is TGCAGCGTTGGTCCTCGGGGAAGCACAGATACGCAGTATTTT. This rearrangement joins TRBV29-1 to TRBJ2-3, with TRBD2 as a possible D gene (5 bases). V was cut by 4 bases and J by 0 bases, with 11 bases left in between. The length of the CDR3 is 14 residues. Germline values: CDR1 SQVTM, CDR2 ANQGSEA.

The rearrangement links TRBV12-3 or TRBV12-4 to TRBJ1-5; D might be TRBD1 (5 bases). This CDR3 has 16 amino acids. Trimming took off 1 base at V and 0 bases at J, with 10 bases between the two ends. The CDR3 is CASSLETGFSNQPQHF. CDR3 DNA sequence: TGTGCCAGCAGTTTAGAAACAGGATTTAGCAATCAGCCCCAGCATTTT.

This chain links TRBV15 with TRBJ2-7; D may be TRBD1 (5 bases). Germline V gene data show CDR1 as LNHNV and CDR2 as YYDKDF (reference sequence). V lost 4 bases, J lost 1 base, and 8 bases lay in between. This CDR3 is built from 13 residues. CDR3 sequence reads: CATSTTGSYEQYF. The CDR3 DNA is TGTGCCACCAGCACCACAGGATCCTACGAGCAGTACTTC.

There are a few counts of this clonotype. The V and J genes are TRBV7-6 and TRBJ2-6; D uncertain. Germline-derived CDR1 and CDR2 are SGHVS and FNYEAQ. The CDR3 has 15 amino acids. The V end lost 0 bases, the J end lost 0 bases, and 3 bases lay between the germline ends. The CDR3, as DNA: TGTGCCAGCAGCTTAGCCCCCTCTGGGGCCAACGTCCTGACTTTC. It encodes CASSLAPSGANVLTF.

This chain connects TRBV5-1 to TRBJ2-5; TRBD1 might be the D (6 bases). Trimming removed 4 bases at V and 2 bases at J, with 12 bases between. There are 14 residues in the CDR3. Germline V gives CDR1 SGHRS, CDR2 YFSETQ. DNA for the CDR3: TGCGCCAGCAGCGCCAGGGGACAACAAGAGACCCAGTACTTC. Protein product: CASSARGQQETQYF.

The chain has TRBV3-1 and TRBJ2-7; the D gene could be TRBD1 or TRBD2 (6 bases each). The length of the CDR3 is 13 residues. V dropped 3 bases and J dropped 7 bases, with 13 bases sitting between them. The germline V gene has CDR1 LGHDT and CDR2 YNNKEL (reference sequence). This chain's CDR3 is CASSQGGPGEQYF. CDR3 in DNA: TGTGCCAGCAGCCAGGGGGGCCCCGGGGAGCAGTACTTC.

The chain has TRBV7-9 and TRBJ2-1; 9 nucleotides align to TRBD1. The trim removed 2 bases at V and 5 bases at J, leaving 10 bases unmatched. Germline V gene sequence: CDR1 SEHNR, CDR2 FQNEAQ (reference sequence). CDR3 length: 17 amino acids. CDR3 region: CASSLSRGDRANNEQFF. CDR3 sequence (DNA): TGTGCCAGCAGCTTATCCAGGGGGGACAGGGCTAACAATGAGCAGTTCTTC.

This clonotype was seen more than once but under ten times. This chain connects TRBV6-2 or TRBV6-3 to TRBJ2-1; D gene uncertain. Trimming pared 5 bases from V and 5 bases from J, leaving 19 bases between. The CDR3 loop spans 16 amino acids. CDR1 MNHEY and CDR2 SVGEGT come from the germline V gene. The CDR3 spells CASSQHVLPPNNEQFF. CDR3 bases: TGTGCCAGCAGTCAACACGTCCTACCCCCGAACAATGAGCAGTTCTTC.

This clonotype was counted a few times. The CDR3 region has the DNA TGCGCCAGCAGCTGGACAGATCCGAACACCGGGGAGCTGTTTTTT. Amino acid sequence: CASSWTDPNTGELFF. This sequence joins TRBV5-1 and TRBJ2-2; maybe TRBD1 (6 bases). CDR1 and CDR2 from the germline V gene are SGHRS and YFSETQ. With 3 bases removed from V and 0 bases from J, the gap between germline ends came to 9 bases. The CDR3 has 15 residues.

This chain connects TRBV7-9 to TRBJ2-1, with 9 bases aligning to TRBD2. CDR1 and CDR2 from the germline V gene are SEHNR and FQNEAQ (reference sequence). This CDR3 contains 17 residues. J was trimmed by 8 bases and V by 3 bases; bases with no gene match: 14. The CDR3 DNA reads TGTGCCAGCAGCTTTGGAACTAGCGGGTGGATCGTAGATGAGCAGTTCTTC. Its translation is CASSFGTSGWIVDEQFF. Together with reference TRBV7-9 and TRBJ2-1, the CDR3 gives the full variable domain: DTGVSQNPRHKITKRGQNVTFRCDPISEHNRLYWYRQTLGQGPEFLTYFQNEAQLEKSRLLSDRFSAERPKGSFSTLEIQRTEQGDSAMYLCASSFGTSGWIVDEQFFGPGTRLTVL.

This clonotype was observed a few times. The rearrangement links TRBV6-2 or TRBV6-3 to TRBJ1-5, with D possibly TRBD1 on 5 matching bases. CDR1 is MNHEY, CDR2 SVGEGT, per germline. V was trimmed by 6 bases and J by 4 bases, leaving 16 bases between them. CDR3 size: 15 residues. The DNA for the CDR3 is TGTGCCAGCAGGGGAGACAGATTTTATAATCAGCCCCAGCATTTT. Translating it yields CASRGDRFYNQPQHF.

This clonotype has ten or more counts. The chain is built from TRBV7-9 and TRBJ2-7, with 10 bases identical to TRBD2. Germline V gives CDR1 SEHNR, CDR2 FQNEAQ (reference sequence). Unmatched junction bases numbered 0, after V lost 2 bases and J lost 2 bases. The CDR3 length is 14 residues. Here the CDR3 reads CASSLTSGAYEQYF. The CDR3 nucleotides read TGTGCCAGCAGCTTAACTAGCGGGGCCTACGAGCAGTACTTC. Variable domain in full (rest from reference TRBV7-9 and TRBJ2-7): DTGVSQNPRHKITKRGQNVTFRCDPISEHNRLYWYRQTLGQGPEFLTYFQNEAQLEKSRLLSDRFSAERPKGSFSTLEIQRTEQGDSAMYLCASSLTSGAYEQYFGPGTRLTVT.

There are a few counts of this clonotype. The V call is TRBV3-1, the J call TRBJ1-3; 9 bases match TRBD1. This CDR3 spans 18 amino acids. From germline, CDR1 is LGHDT and CDR2 YNNKEL (reference sequence). With V trimmed by 2 bases and J by 3 bases, 11 bases remained unmatched. CDR3 coding DNA: TGTGCCAGCAGCCAAAACTTGGTAACAGGGGGCAATGGAAACACCATATATTTT. Translated, it gives CASSQNLVTGGNGNTIYF. The whole variable domain, remainder taken from reference TRBV3-1 and TRBJ1-3, is DTAVSQTPKYLVTQMGNDKSIKCEQNLGHDTMYWYKQDSKKFLKIMFSYNNKELIINETVPNRFSPKSPDKAHLNLHINSLELGDSAVYFCASSQNLVTGGNGNTIYFGEGSWLTVV.

This chain links TRBV6-5 with TRBJ1-5; D remains ambiguous. The V end lost 0 bases, the J end lost 0 bases, and 6 bases lay between the germline ends. The CDR3 has 15 residues. CDR1 is MNHEY and CDR2 is SVGAGI in the germline V gene. This chain's CDR3 is CASSYSRLSNQPQHF. The CDR3 DNA sequence: TGTGCCAGCAGTTACTCGAGACTTAGCAATCAGCCCCAGCATTTT.

This clonotype has a handful of counts. The rearrangement uses TRBV24-1 and TRBJ1-5; D might be TRBD1 (6 bases). V lost 5 bases and J 2 bases, leaving 9 bases between the germline ends. The CDR3 is 14 amino acids. Germline V CDR1 and CDR2: KGHDR, SFDVKD. The CDR3 DNA reads TGTGCCACCAGTGGCGGGGGCGGCAATCAGCCCCAGCATTTT. Its translation is CATSGGGGNQPQHF.

This clonotype was counted between two and nine times. The gene calls are TRBV3-1 and TRBJ2-1; D is perhaps TRBD2 (7 bases). Germline CDR1 and CDR2: LGHDT and YNNKEL (reference sequence). Trimming took 4 bases from V and 8 from J, leaving 15 bases between them. CDR3 length: 14 amino acids. The CDR3 DNA is TGTGCCAGCAGCCGAATGAGCGGGACACATGAGCAGTTCTTC. Encoded protein: CASSRMSGTHEQFF.

This clonotype was counted between two and nine times. The chain joins TRBV4-1 to TRBJ1-6; TRBD1 is a possible D gene (6 bases). The CDR3 contains 15 residues. CDR1 is MGHRA, CDR2 YSYEKL, per germline. Trimming shortened V by 5 bases and J by 10 bases, and 18 bases separated the two germline ends. CDR3 region: CASSSPRDIGSPLHF. The CDR3 DNA is TGCGCCAGCAGCTCCCCCCGGGACATCGGCTCACCCCTCCACTTT.

In this sample, this clonotype turned up a few times. The V call is TRBV18, the J call TRBJ2-1; TRBD1 matches 11 bases. This CDR3 has 17 residues. The V gene end was trimmed by 2 bases and the J gene end by 8 bases; junction bases not matched to a gene: 11. CDR1 and CDR2 from the germline V gene are KGHSH and LQKENI. The CDR3 loop is CASSPGLGTGGRYEQFF. CDR3 sequence (DNA): TGTGCCAGCTCACCAGGCCTTGGGACAGGGGGGAGATATGAGCAGTTCTTC.

This chain links TRBV12-3 or TRBV12-4 with TRBJ1-5, with TRBD1 as a possible D gene (5 bases). The CDR3 is made up of 14 amino acids. Trimming shortened V by 6 bases and J by 0 bases, and 9 bases separated the two germline ends. The CDR3 loop is CASRPGTSNQPQHF. CDR3 coding DNA: TGTGCCAGCAGGCCTGGGACTAGCAATCAGCCCCAGCATTTT.